This T cell receptor (beta chain) originates from a study of blood T cell repertoires in COVID-19. Across the whole study: The United States, Italy and Spain provided the acute and convalescent COVID-19 samples. PBMCs, B-cell-depleted T cells, or T cells provided the cDNA or gDNA that made up the material.

In the original processing: Reference gene primer amplification gave estimated nucleated cell counts. TCRdb's table, derived via immunoSEQ multiplex PCR, lists solely in-frame clones and lacks some. D and trimming come from the DNA, and the V and J calls and clone size come from that table. The sample has 110,000 to 150,000 clones, around 79% seen once. With 2 bases removed from V and 5 bases from J, the gap between germline ends came to 8 bases. The CDR3 sequence is 13 residues long. The germline V gene encodes CDR1 KGHDR and CDR2 SFDVKD. The sequence was obtained from a man aged 60 to 69 with acute or convalescent COVID-19. The specimen sequenced was peripheral blood. The chain joins TRBV24-1 to TRBJ2-5, with D unresolved. Written as DNA, the CDR3 is TGTGCCACCAGTGATTCGCTGAGCGAGACCCAGTACTTC. This translates into CATSDSLSETQYF.